This T cell receptor beta chain was sequenced during a study of cytomegalovirus exposure and HLA in healthy donors (dated by TCRdb to 2016 to 2017). Looking at the study overall: In an earlier analysis of some 550 of the donors, approximately 260 Gb of sequence data and 90 million to 120 million unique TCR beta sequences from about 179 million T cells were reported. Of the 300 to 450 genotyped donors, 81% were placed in the genetic ancestry cluster associated with self-reported Caucasian donors. Class I and class II HLA loci were covered by the typing at four-digit resolution. To predict cytomegalovirus infection status, the study brought together high-throughput TCR immunosequencing, statistical association of individual TCRs with disease status, and machine learning. Among around 400 genotyped donors of the cohort, an average of approximately 240,000 unique TCR beta nucleotide sequences was sequenced per donor, of which approximately 19% were non-productive. A later analysis re-analyzed previously published TCR beta repertoires from about 600 donors and added high-resolution HLA genotyping to study TCR occurrence patterns. Alongside the repertoire data, information on donor age, sex, ethnicity and CMV serostatus was compiled. An earlier analysis of some 500 of the donors used high-throughput TCR beta sequencing to judge whether each TCR beta V gene segment behaved as functional or pseudogenic. Because of strong linkage in the cohort, 5 or 6 DR-DQ haplotypes were treated as single units for association and clustering. The study profiled the T cell repertoires of hundreds of subjects by immunosequencing and related them to cytomegalovirus serostatus. A separate validation cohort of roughly 110 different subjects was used in addition to the roughly 620-subject first cohort. Rather than using new phenotypic data, the later analysis identified candidate immune exposures from TCR beta sequences and from how often those sequences occurred across donors. A later genetic analysis used genome-wide SNP genotypes for about 55% of the 666 donors, treating that subset as a discovery cohort. The study was designed to test whether signatures of past pathogen exposure could be identified by cataloging public T cell receptors. The number of donors typed differed by locus, with 629-630 for A, B, C, DRB1 and DQB1, more than 500 for DQA1, 600 to 610 for DPA1, and some 470 for DPB1. All discovery cohort repertoires had been generated using a single sequencing platform. Roughly 300 gigabases of sequencing data and around 90 million unique TCR sequences made up an early release that covered nearly 650 HLA-typed donors. Overall study results and their limits: The classifier was reported to diagnose cytomegalovirus status with high specificity and sensitivity in both the original and validation cohorts. A further reported finding was that TCR beta sequences accurately predicted the HLA-A and HLA-B alleles for most subjects in the first cohort. Most CMV-associated TCR beta chains appeared to be HLA-restricted in a later analysis, and the HLA associations seemed to be driven largely by CMV exposure. Linkage disequilibrium might explain the correlated functional status among segregating V segments, but an unknown experimental factor could not be excluded. According to a later analysis, TCR association rates differed among HLA loci, with DRB1 alleles showing the most associated TCRs and HLA-C alleles showing the fewest. Most TCR sequences were observed very rarely across donors, whereas some public TCRs were present in many individuals. In a later analysis, several top co-occurrence clusters were reported to appear linked to parvovirus B19, influenza, CMV and Epstein-Barr virus. Because counts were too low, fewer than 20 rarely observed V segments, including chromosome 9 orphons, were excluded from the earlier analysis of around 590 of the donors. Three of the identified cytomegalovirus-associated TCR beta chains were confirmed in vitro to be specific for cytomegalovirus antigens. Specific HLA alleles were associated with 15,000 to 20,000 TCR beta sequences at a false discovery rate of 0.05 in a later analysis. For the cohort, immune exposure information was limited to CMV serostatus. The authors suggested that the approach could potentially be extended to other disease states and immunological phenotypes. Compared with the roughly 670-donor mean, donors in an Asian-associated ancestry cluster had fewer N-insertions in productive TCRs, according to a later genetic analysis. When HLA alleles, especially DR and DQ, strongly co-occurred, attributing TCR associations to individual alleles was difficult. Sequencing depth was assumed to be roughly uniform across donors in the presence/absence analyses, though that assumption may not hold. A later analysis found that HLA-associated TCR beta chains were more clonally expanded and had lower generation probabilities than equally common non-associated chains. Because HLA typing was unavailable for some donors at each locus, only the typed subset was used in association tests. In an earlier analysis of some 640 of the donors, most TCR beta V segments were observed in productive rearrangements about 87% or about 30% of the time, broadly matching IMGT annotations. Some IMGT-functional V segments, including TRBV6-2 and TRBV6-3, could not be told apart with the 87-base-pair reads, so those segments were excluded. In this cohort, only TCR beta chains were sequenced, and detectable features were limited by the absence of alpha or paired-chain data. A cluster of highly shared sequence variants was judged likely to represent a technical artifact of the sequencing pipeline. A later genetic analysis associated a missense DCLRE1C variant with V-gene and J-gene trimming of TCR beta chains, and an independent cohort replicated the association. A total of about 150 TCR beta chains were listed by the study as associated with cytomegalovirus.

Counted from cysteine to phenylalanine, this CDR3 has 14 amino acids. Only the CDR3 region is kept as DNA, spanning 42 bases read in frame from base 1. CDR1 and CDR2 are read off the germline V gene as SGHRS and YFSETQ. V drops 0 bases and J drops 1 base, leaving 7 bases in between. A remark on this clone: Its antigen is not yet known. Base qualities are not at hand, and no much larger clone is one base apart.

Receptor libraries were prepared by the immunoSEQ multiplex PCR assay. A mixture of 60 forward primers for TCR Vbeta segments and 13 reverse primers for TCR Jbeta segments was used in the multiplex PCR. The CDR3 region of rearranged TCR beta genes was amplified from genomic DNA with a multiplex PCR assay. The Illumina HiSeq System was used to sequence the amplified TCR beta libraries as 87-base-pair reads. From the authors' description of their analysis: Across the 640 or so repertoires, a later analysis counted 78 million or so unique TCR beta chains, 9.5 million to 12 million of which were shared by at least two donors. Raw reads were error-corrected and collapsed into unique sequences with a nearest-neighbor algorithm that merged closely related sequences to remove PCR and sequencing errors. Alignment of CDR3 sequences to IMGT reference sequences was used to assign V, D and J gene segments. For a sequence to be retained, a match of at least six nucleotides to both a V gene segment and a J gene segment was required. Rearrangements were called productive when the CDR3 lacked stop codons and stayed in frame with V and J; all others were non-productive. CDR3 was defined according to IMGT convention as the region running from the second conserved V-encoded cysteine to the conserved J-encoded phenylalanine. The earlier analysis of 550 to 650 of the donors excluded any sequence lacking an unambiguous match to a single V gene segment. In an earlier analysis of 450 to 700 of the donors, V segments were called functional above 56.7% productive rearrangements and were called segregating when the between-donor standard deviation exceeded 5%. A statistical classification framework was built for diagnosing cytomegalovirus status from the catalog of TCR beta chain sequences. In a later analysis, V and J genes were assigned by comparing TCR nucleotide sequences against IMGT/GENE-DB human TR gene sequences. The TCRdist pipeline was used in a later analysis to assign CDR3 sequences and most-parsimonious VDJ recombination scenarios. In a later analysis, every TCR beta chain was defined by the combination of its CDR3 amino acid sequence and its V-gene family, and reads without a unique V-gene family were dropped. To address suspected cross-contamination and a sequencing artifact, a later analysis removed roughly 640 highly shared, low-generation-probability nucleotide sequences. For each public chain, a later analysis derived a clonal expansion index from normalized ranks of inferred template counts within each repertoire. Generation probabilities in a later analysis came from a VDJ recombination model fitted to out-of-frame rearrangements, and those results were checked against IGoR. A later analysis scored TCR-TCR, TCR-HLA and TCR-CMV co-occurrence with hypergeometric tests, applying a repertoire-size bias correction to TCR pairs. A later analysis estimated false discovery rates by permuting HLA or CMV assignments 20 times. In a later analysis, co-occurring TCRs were grouped using DBSCAN, and TCRdist sequence similarity was added for clustering within HLA-allele-positive subsets. Co-occurrence clustering excluded repertoires with fewer than 30,000 or more than 120,000 public chains, plus five with anomalous nucleotide sharing. Sourced from immuneACCESS, this table was stored by TCRdb with only in-frame sequences that have V and J called. A share of the clones is absent; for the studies checked, an unresolved V gene accounts for under half, and the remainder has no known explanation. The V and J calls and clone size were taken over from that table, and D and trimming were inferred from the DNA. Within this sample are 150,000 to 200,000 clones, with 70% to 90% of them counted one time only. The top ten clonotypes cover approximately 2% of the sample.

The cohort was made up of around 720 healthy bone marrow donors. At the time of sampling, every cohort member was nominally healthy, though immune exposures that went unrecorded were likely present. The donor tested CMV seronegative and was one of the 352 seronegative cohort members. Each donor provided a peripheral blood sample, and peripheral blood mononuclear cells were used for TCR beta sequencing. Genomic DNA was extracted from the blood cell samples with the Qiagen DNeasy Blood Extraction Kit. Recombination linked TRBV5-1 to TRBJ1-1, with the D gene uncertain. The receptor comes from a woman between 18 and 29 years old in good health and CMV-seronegative. The sequencing sample was made of PBMCs. The nucleotides read TGCGCCAGCAGCTTGGGAAGCCAGAACACTGAAGCTTTCTTT. It specifies CASSLGSQNTEAFF.